This TCR beta chain was sequenced in a study of blood T cell repertoires in COVID-19. Study information: From the United States, Italy and Spain came samples of acute and convalescent COVID-19. The analysed material was cDNA or gDNA that came from T cells, B-cell-depleted T cells, or PBMCs.

This clone has just a few counts. CDR1 is MNHEY, CDR2 SMNVEV, per germline (reference sequence). This CDR3 has 12 amino acids. V lost 7 bases to trimming and J lost 7 bases, with 10 bases between them. In the source study's methods: By means of reference gene primer amplification, nucleated cell counts were estimated. Assay used: immunoSEQ multiplex PCR; TCRdb lists only in-frame clones, some missing. D and trimming come from the DNA, and the V and J calls and clone size come from that table. There are about 95,000 clones in the sample; approximately 80% occur only once, and 24% lies in the top ten. This rearrangement joins TRBV27 to TRBJ2-2, with D perhaps matching TRBD1 (5 bases). The sample comprised peripheral blood. This clonotype was obtained from a human donor in a cohort sampled during active COVID-19. CDR3: CASTPRGGELFF. The CDR3 nucleotides are TGTGCCAGCACCCCTAGGGGCGGGGAGCTGTTTTTT.